These 32 T cell receptor beta chains were sequenced from one sample in a study of shared clonotypes between healthy human individuals. Measured with immunoSEQ multiplex PCR; TCRdb has only the in-frame clones, and not every one. The top ten clones hold around 1.1% of a sample with some 2.1 million clones, approximately 94% of them seen once. The naive CD8 fraction comprised CD45RO-negative cells positively selected for CCR7 and excluded terminally differentiated effector memory CD45RA+ cells. The source material was naive CD8+ T cells sorted from blood. The origin of the receptors is a young man in good health.

The chain joins TRBV2 to TRBJ1-6; no reliable D call. Between the trimmed V and J ends, which lost 2 bases and 0 bases, there was a span of 11 bases. CDR1 and CDR2 (germline): SNHLY, FYNNEI. The length of the CDR3 is 17 residues. CDR3 protein: CASSERGLSSYNSPLHF. For the CDR3, the DNA is TGTGCCAGCAGTGAACGTGGGCTGAGCTCCTATAATTCACCCCTCCACTTT.

J is TRBJ2-1 and V is TRBV4-1; D not resolved. Per the germline V gene, CDR1 is MGHRA and CDR2 is YSYEKL. V was trimmed by 0 bases and J by 10 bases, leaving 10 bases between them. The CDR3 is 13 amino acids. The CDR3 region has the DNA TGCGCCAGCAGCCAAGATTCCGCCGGCGAGCAGTTCTTC. This translates into CASSQDSAGEQFF.

This chain links TRBV7-9 with TRBJ2-7; no firm D call. V lost 4 bases to trimming and J lost 3 bases, with 10 bases between them. The CDR3 has 13 residues. Per germline, CDR1 SEHNR and CDR2 FQNEAQ (reference sequence). CDR3: CASSSRHRYEQYF. CDR3 nucleotides: TGTGCCAGCAGCTCAAGGCACCGCTACGAGCAGTACTTC. The variable domain in full, with the rest retrieved from reference TRBV7-9 and TRBJ2-7, is DTGVSQNPRHKITKRGQNVTFRCDPISEHNRLYWYRQTLGQGPEFLTYFQNEAQLEKSRLLSDRFSAERPKGSFSTLEIQRTEQGDSAMYLCASSSRHRYEQYFGPGTRLTVT.

This sequence joins TRBV2 and TRBJ2-7; D tentatively reads TRBD1 or TRBD2 (5 bases each). This CDR3 region has 14 residues. Trimming stripped 9 bases from V and 3 bases from J, with 18 bases between. CDR1 and CDR2 from the germline V gene are SNHLY and FYNNEI. CDR3 coding DNA: TGTGCCAGTTTTACCTGGGACGCCAACTACGAGCAGTACTTC. Encoded protein: CASFTWDANYEQYF.

The rearrangement joins TRBV7-2 to TRBJ2-7, with 7 bases that match TRBD2. CDR1 SGHTA and CDR2 FQGNSA come from the germline V gene. CDR3 length: 16 residues. J lost 3 bases, V lost 5 bases, and 13 bases had no gene match. CDR3: CASSPIVASGGYEQYF. The CDR3 coding sequence is TGTGCCAGCAGCCCGATCGTAGCTAGCGGTGGCTACGAGCAGTACTTC.

This chain joins TRBV10-2 and TRBJ1-2; D perhaps matches TRBD1 (6 bases). The V gene's germline CDR1 is WSHSY and CDR2 SAAADI. The CDR3 extends over 13 amino acids. The germline V and J ends were trimmed by 2 bases and 5 bases, with 9 bases remaining between them. Here the CDR3 DNA reads TGCGCCAGCAGTGAGGACAGGTCTTATGGCTACACCTTC. It translates to CASSEDRSYGYTF.

The chain links TRBV27 to TRBJ2-1, with a possible D match to TRBD2 (6 bases). The CDR3 covers 17 residues. V was cut by 1 base and J by 0 bases, with 13 bases left in between. CDR1 is MNHEY, CDR2 SMNVEV, per germline (reference sequence). This chain's CDR3 is CASSLLGGRGSYNEQFF. Here the CDR3 DNA reads TGTGCCAGCAGTTTATTGGGGGGAAGGGGCTCCTACAATGAGCAGTTCTTC.

The rearrangement uses TRBV7-2 and TRBJ2-7; 10 bases map to TRBD2. V shed 4 bases and J 4 bases; nucleotides not matched to a gene: 7. Germline V gene lookup returns CDR1 SGHTA and CDR2 FQGNSA. The CDR3 has 15 amino acids. In DNA form, the CDR3 reads TGTGCCAGCAGCTGGGGACTAGCGACTCATTACGAGCAGTACTTC. Translation: CASSWGLATHYEQYF.

With respect to this clone: Other DNA sequences of this sample code for an identical CDR3. The chain links TRBV5-6 to TRBJ2-7; D perhaps matches TRBD2 (6 bases). Trimming shortened V by 4 bases and J by 2 bases, and 10 bases separated the two germline ends. This CDR3 has 13 amino acids. CDR1 is SGHDT, CDR2 YYEEEE, per germline. The CDR3 is CASSRDSPYEQYF. DNA of the CDR3: TGTGCCAGCAGCCGGGACTCCCCCTACGAGCAGTACTTC.

A single count supports this clone. The chain employs TRBV7-2 and TRBJ2-5; 12 bases map to TRBD2. The germline V gene encodes CDR1 SGHTA and CDR2 FQGNSA. The CDR3 runs to 15 residues. The ends lost 0 bases at V and 5 bases at J; junction bases unmatched: 1. The CDR3 spells CASSLALAGGETQYF. In DNA, the CDR3 is TGTGCCAGCAGCTTAGCTCTAGCGGGAGGGGAGACCCAGTACTTC. The full variable domain, completed using reference TRBV7-2 and TRBJ2-5, is GAGVSQSPSNKVTEKGKDVELRCDPISGHTALYWYRQSLGQGLEFLIYFQGNSAPDKSGLPSDRFSAERTGGSVSTLTIQRTQQEDSAVYLCASSLALAGGETQYFGPGTRLLVL.

J is TRBJ1-1 and V is TRBV7-9; tentative D call: TRBD1 (5 bases). This CDR3 region has 13 residues. Germline V CDR1 and CDR2: SEHNR, FQNEAQ (reference sequence). The germline V and J ends were trimmed by 6 bases and 1 base, with 9 bases remaining between them. This CDR3 reads CASRTRANTEAFF. The CDR3 nucleotides are TGTGCCAGCAGAACCAGGGCGAACACTGAAGCTTTCTTT.

The gene calls are TRBV7-9 and TRBJ2-7; TRBD2 is a possible D gene (6 bases). This CDR3 region has 11 residues. CDR1 and CDR2 (germline): SEHNR, FQNEAQ (reference sequence). Trimming took off 8 bases at V and 9 bases at J, with 14 bases between the two ends. The CDR3 is CASSDGSRQYF. The CDR3 nucleotides are TGTGCCAGCTCGGACGGGAGCCGGCAGTACTTC.

J is TRBJ2-7 and V is TRBV6-6, with 9 bases aligning to TRBD2. CDR1 and CDR2 (germline): MNHNY, SVGAGI (reference sequence). The CDR3 is 13 residues long. Trimming took 4 bases from V and 4 from J; bases not matched to a gene: 2. The CDR3 reads CASSWGLAYEQYF. For the CDR3, the DNA is TGTGCCAGCAGTTGGGGACTAGCTTACGAGCAGTACTTC.

V is TRBV9 and J is TRBJ1-2, with D tentatively TRBD1 (6 bases). Per the germline V gene, CDR1 is SGDLS and CDR2 is YYNGEE. CDR3 length: 15 amino acids. V was shortened by 4 bases and J by 2 bases, with 15 bases between the two germline ends. The CDR3 spells CASSPHGQGNYGYTF. As DNA, the CDR3 is TGTGCCAGCAGCCCCCATGGGCAGGGGAACTATGGCTACACCTTC. Looking up the rest from reference TRBV9 and TRBJ1-2 gives the full variable domain: DSGVTQTPKHLITATGQRVTLRCSPRSGDLSVYWYQQSLDQGLQFLIQYYNGEERAKGNILERFSAQQFPDLHSELNLSSLELGDSALYFCASSPHGQGNYGYTFGSGTRLTVV.

This clone has only one observation. The chain recombines TRBV4-1 with TRBJ2-5, with TRBD2 matching over 8 bases. V lost 0 bases to trimming and J lost 5 bases; unmatched junction nucleotides: 11. The germline V gene has CDR1 MGHRA and CDR2 YSYEKL. The CDR3 runs 17 residues. This CDR3 is CASSQDPPAGEGETQYF. The CDR3 coding sequence is TGCGCCAGCAGCCAAGATCCCCCAGCGGGAGAAGGGGAGACCCAGTACTTC.

V gene TRBV7-9 combines with J gene TRBJ2-7; D is undetermined. This CDR3 region has 13 residues. Germline V gene sequence: CDR1 SEHNR, CDR2 FQNEAQ (reference sequence). V was pared by 5 bases and J by 4 bases, with 12 bases between. The DNA of the CDR3 is TGTGCCAGCAGCCCCCCCTATGAGTACGAGCAGTACTTC. Translated, it gives CASSPPYEYEQYF.

The chain has TRBV5-6 and TRBJ1-1; D is undetermined. The CDR3 is 14 amino acids. Germline V gene lookup returns CDR1 SGHDT and CDR2 YYEEEE. V lost 0 bases to trimming and J lost 0 bases, with 6 bases between them. CDR3 in amino acids: CASSLGAMNTEAFF. As DNA, the CDR3 is TGTGCCAGCAGCTTGGGTGCGATGAACACTGAAGCTTTCTTT.

The chain carries TRBV7-9 and TRBJ1-2; D might be TRBD1 (5 bases). Per the germline V gene, CDR1 is SEHNR and CDR2 is FQNEAQ (reference sequence). The CDR3 consists of 12 residues. V lost 4 bases to trimming and J lost 8 bases, with 11 bases between them. For the CDR3, the DNA is TGTGCCAGCAGCTCCTCTGAGGGGGGCTACACCTTC. Translation gives CASSSSEGGYTF.

For this clone: The same CDR3 is also encoded by other DNA sequences in this sample. The chain joins TRBV28 to TRBJ2-1, with D hard to call. V shed 3 bases and J shed 4 bases, with 1 base lying between them. This CDR3 has 11 amino acids. Germline CDR1 is MDHEN and CDR2 is SYDVKM. The CDR3 DNA is TGTGCCAGCAGTTTGTACAATGAGCAGTTCTTC. Its protein is CASSLYNEQFF.

The gene calls are TRBV9 and TRBJ2-1, with D unresolved. CDR3 size: 15 residues. Germline V gene data show CDR1 as SGDLS and CDR2 as YYNGEE. V was clipped by 0 bases and J by 3 bases, with 10 bases between them. The CDR3 coding sequence is TGTGCCAGCAGCGTAGAAGCACAGAGCTACAATGAGCAGTTCTTC. Translating it yields CASSVEAQSYNEQFF.

This chain uses TRBV10-1 with TRBJ2-7; possibly TRBD2 for D (7 bases). Trimming removed 0 bases at V and 3 bases at J, with 12 bases between. Germline values: CDR1 WNHNN, CDR2 SYGVQD (reference sequence). This CDR3 is 15 amino acids long. CDR3 bases: TGCGCCAGCAGTGAGTCGGGGGGGCCAAACTACGAGCAGTACTTC. Translation: CASSESGGPNYEQYF.

In regard to this clone: At the DNA level, this CDR3 is encoded by other sequences in the same sample as well. The chain carries TRBV7-9 and TRBJ1-1; 10 bases are shared with TRBD1. Germline trimming cut 3 bases from V and 2 bases from J; bases unmatched to any gene: 3. The CDR3 covers 15 residues. Germline V CDR1 and CDR2: SEHNR, FQNEAQ (reference sequence). CDR3 nucleotides: TGTGCCAGCAGCTTCGGACAGGGGGTTAACACTGAAGCTTTCTTT. This translates into CASSFGQGVNTEAFF.

J is TRBJ1-5 and V is TRBV30, with TRBD1 as a possible D gene (5 bases). Germline V gives CDR1 GTSNPN, CDR2 SVGIG (reference sequence). The CDR3 extends over 14 amino acids. Trimming shortened V by 2 bases and J by 0 bases, and 8 bases separated the two germline ends. The CDR3, as DNA: TGTGCCTGGAGTTCCGACAGTAGCAATCAGCCCCAGCATTTT. Amino acid sequence: CAWSSDSSNQPQHF. Variable domain in full (rest from reference TRBV30 and TRBJ1-5): SQTIHQWPATLVQPVGSPLSLECTVEGTSNPNLYWYRQAAGRGLQLLFYSVGIGQISSEVPQNLSASRPQDRQFILSSKKLLLSDSGFYLCAWSSDSSNQPQHFGDGTRLSIL.

The rearrangement joins TRBV19 to TRBJ1-5, with D unresolved. CDR3 length equals 13 residues. V was cut by 1 base and J by 4 bases, with 5 bases left in between. Germline lookup yields CDR1 LNHDA and CDR2 SQIVND (reference sequence). The CDR3 nucleotides read TGTGCCAGTAGTATAGTCCCTAATCAGCCCCAGCATTTT. This encodes CASSIVPNQPQHF.

The chain is built from TRBV7-6 and TRBJ2-7; the D gene is possibly TRBD2 (5 bases). Germline V gives CDR1 SGHVS, CDR2 FNYEAQ. V lost 0 bases and J lost 4, with 7 bases in between. CDR3 length: 13 residues. The CDR3, as DNA: TGTGCCAGCAGCTTAGCGGAGGAATACGAGCAGTACTTC. It codes for CASSLAEEYEQYF.

The rearrangement uses TRBV6-6 and TRBJ2-7; TRBD1 agrees at 9 bases. Germline V lookup: CDR1 MNHNY, CDR2 SVGAGI (reference sequence). V dropped 6 bases and J dropped 5; count of bases not matched to a gene: 5. The CDR3 length is 13 residues. This CDR3 reads CASSGQGTDEQYF. The CDR3 DNA is TGTGCCAGCAGCGGACAGGGGACAGACGAGCAGTACTTC.

The CDR3 spells CASSWRAGSGYEQYF. The CDR3 DNA reads TGTGCCAGCAGCTGGAGAGCGGGATCGGGATACGAGCAGTACTTC. The rearrangement links TRBV9 to TRBJ2-7; 7 nucleotides match TRBD2. The CDR3 covers 15 residues. Germline V lookup: CDR1 SGDLS, CDR2 YYNGEE. V dropped 4 bases and J dropped 4; count of bases not matched to a gene: 11.

This chain connects TRBV6-6 to TRBJ1-4, with TRBD1 as a possible D gene (5 bases). CDR1 MNHNY and CDR2 SVGAGI come from the germline V gene (reference sequence). The V end lost 6 bases, the J end lost 0 bases, and 8 bases lay between the germline ends. CDR3 length equals 14 residues. This CDR3 reads CASRDSSTNEKLFF. The CDR3 region has the DNA TGTGCCAGCAGAGACAGTTCAACTAATGAAAAACTGTTTTTT.

This chain joins TRBV27 and TRBJ2-1, with TRBD1 as a possible D gene (6 bases). The germline V gene encodes CDR1 MNHEY and CDR2 SMNVEV (reference sequence). The V and J ends lost 3 bases and 4 bases respectively, with 16 bases between them. The CDR3 loop spans 16 amino acids. Written as DNA, the CDR3 is TGTGCCAGCAGTTTCTCCTCGGGACACCCATACAATGAGCAGTTCTTC. Translation: CASSFSSGHPYNEQFF.

The V and J genes are TRBV15 and TRBJ2-7; TRBD1 might be the D (5 bases). The CDR3 runs to 17 residues. Germline-derived CDR1 and CDR2 are LNHNV and YYDKDF (reference sequence). Trimming shortened V by 1 base and J by 0 bases, and 16 bases separated the two germline ends. CDR3 amino acids: CATSRGLDTAYSYEQYF. In DNA, the CDR3 is TGTGCCACCAGCAGAGGTCTGGACACCGCTTACTCCTACGAGCAGTACTTC.

This chain joins TRBV14 and TRBJ1-2; no definite D call. CDR1 is SGHDN and CDR2 is FVKESK in the germline V gene. The CDR3 contains 14 residues. V was shortened by 4 bases and J by 3 bases, with 12 bases between the two germline ends. The CDR3 DNA reads as TGTGCCAGCAGCCCGGATACAGAGTACTATGGCTACACCTTC. Translating gives CASSPDTEYYGYTF.

This rearrangement joins TRBV19 to TRBJ2-5, with a weak D call TRBD1 (5 bases). The length of the CDR3 is 13 residues. The ends were cut back, 3 bases at V and 5 bases at J, with 10 bases in the middle. CDR1 and CDR2 (germline): LNHDA, SQIVND (reference sequence). The CDR3 region is CASSISDMETQYF. The DNA of the CDR3 is TGTGCCAGTAGTATCTCGGACATGGAGACCCAGTACTTC.